This T cell receptor delta chain was recorded in a study of DNA immune sequencing with unique molecular identifiers. Study overall: γδ T cells were sorted from PBMC by fluorescence-activated cell sorting. General study points: The primer-based method misses TRD sequences outside its primer targets. TRDV2 with TRDJ1 was the commonest TRD rearrangement in healthy donors.

A 32-plex genomic DNA assay used primers for all 8 TRDV and 4 TRDJ genes. In roughly 3 barcoding PCR cycles, molecules received a 12-nucleotide UMI, then adapter PCR followed. TCRdb ran CATT on the multiplex PCR reads. The sample has about 2,500 delta-chain clones; 13% to 15% are singletons. Germline assignment: CDR1 GEAIGNYY and CDR2 EKD. V was pared by 1 base and J by 0 bases, with 3 bases of the junction left unmatched. This CDR3 has 15 residues. On this clone itself: Its antigen is unknown.

The clonotype was recovered from a human donor in good health. The V gene is TRDV2, the J gene TRDJ1; 8 bases match TRDD3. Sample: gamma-delta T cells from PBMCs. In DNA, the CDR3 is TGTGCCTGTGACACGGGGATACTGTACACCGATAAACTCATCTTT. This gives the protein CACDTGILYTDKLIF.